This is a list of T cell receptor beta chains from one sample in a study of blood T cell repertoires in COVID-19. Sequencing was performed with immunoSEQ multiplex PCR; in TCRdb, only in-frame clones are kept and a portion is missing. The sample lists about 170,000 clones, approximately 84% occurring once. Sequencing input: peripheral blood. These receptors were collected from a woman older than 75 with COVID-19, enrolled during active disease. CDR3s include the opening cysteine and the closing phenylalanine or tryptophan. The order of the fields is V gene, clone size, CDR3 protein. A clone size is listed for some rows: how often the clone was seen (once, few, many), or a class if it is expanded.

v_gene: TRBV10-1
abundance: .
CDR3aa: CASSVLTGTGELFF

v_gene: TRBV5-1
abundance: once
CDR3aa: CASSFSGAYNEQFF

v_gene: TRBV5-4
abundance: few
CDR3aa: CASSYGSLAGGGADTQYF

v_gene: TRBV9
abundance: once
CDR3aa: CASSATGVGSPLHF

v_gene: TRBV9
abundance: once
CDR3aa: CASSVGVGQGTDTQYF

v_gene: TRBV7-2
abundance: few
CDR3aa: CASSPRTGLYEQYF

v_gene: TRBV29-1
abundance: .
CDR3aa: CSVGERAAYNEQFF

v_gene: TRBV2
abundance: .
CDR3aa: CASSVLHQGTEAFF

v_gene: TRBV2
abundance: many
CDR3aa: CASRRGGSYEQYF

v_gene: TRBV5-1
abundance: once
CDR3aa: CASSFAGSHEKLFF

v_gene: TRBV6-5
abundance: .
CDR3aa: CASSLRDTSGYTF

v_gene: TRBV3-1/TRBV3-2
abundance: .
CDR3aa: CASSRVPVPDRIYNEQFF

v_gene: TRBV18
abundance: .
CDR3aa: CASSPQHPGTGNNEKLFF

v_gene: TRBV5-1
abundance: .
CDR3aa: CASSLGTRTYEQYF

v_gene: TRBV2
abundance: .
CDR3aa: CASRTGTGANVLTF

v_gene: TRBV3-1/TRBV3-2
abundance: .
CDR3aa: CASSQDSTSGGNEQFF

v_gene: TRBV28
abundance: .
CDR3aa: CASLYGDRRAQPQHF

v_gene: TRBV29-1
abundance: .
CDR3aa: CSARTSGGETQYF

v_gene: TRBV3-1/TRBV3-2
abundance: .
CDR3aa: CASSPRGTGTEAFF

v_gene: TRBV4-1
abundance: .
CDR3aa: CASSQDEERTGELFF

v_gene: TRBV29-1
abundance: .
CDR3aa: CSVRDRASTDTQYF

v_gene: TRBV9
abundance: .
CDR3aa: CASSAGGLQDTQYF

v_gene: TRBV6-5
abundance: .
CDR3aa: CASSLQTRLGGELFF

v_gene: TRBV24-1
abundance: .
CDR3aa: CATSRGFSNQPQHF

v_gene: TRBV3-1/TRBV3-2
abundance: .
CDR3aa: CASSRLSGTGSYEQYF

v_gene: TRBV7-2
abundance: .
CDR3aa: CASSLRGGNEQFF

v_gene: TRBV18
abundance: .
CDR3aa: CASSPPLRQIMNTEAFF

v_gene: TRBV7-3
abundance: .
CDR3aa: CASSLRSGSTKYF

v_gene: TRBV11-3
abundance: few
CDR3aa: CASSLIRAGQQFF

v_gene: TRBV19
abundance: .
CDR3aa: CASSVLQGEAFF

v_gene: TRBV27
abundance: once
CDR3aa: CASSRTGGFQPQHF

v_gene: TRBV7-9
abundance: .
CDR3aa: CASSMAGGVSDTQYF

v_gene: TRBV2
abundance: .
CDR3aa: CASSGGLGYEQYF

v_gene: TRBV6-2/TRBV6-3
abundance: few
CDR3aa: CASSSSGTVAYEQYF

v_gene: TRBV4-2
abundance: .
CDR3aa: CASSEPGIHSYEQYF

v_gene: TRBV28
abundance: .
CDR3aa: CASSLLSGRAFETQYF

v_gene: TRBV18
abundance: .
CDR3aa: CASSPQSDTQYF

v_gene: TRBV7-2
abundance: .
CDR3aa: CASSRAGGLETQYF

v_gene: TRBV5-6
abundance: .
CDR3aa: CASSLGLAGAAEQFF

v_gene: TRBV15
abundance: .
CDR3aa: CATSLIAPGPGANVLTF

v_gene: TRBV6-5
abundance: .
CDR3aa: CASSYDWTGANGELFF

v_gene: TRBV6-2/TRBV6-3
abundance: .
CDR3aa: CASSTTSGGLSTQYF

v_gene: TRBV18
abundance: .
CDR3aa: CASSPVTTTDTQYF

v_gene: TRBV6-2/TRBV6-3
abundance: .
CDR3aa: CASSRTVAEAFF

v_gene: TRBV28
abundance: .
CDR3aa: CASSIAREQYF

v_gene: TRBV10-3
abundance: .
CDR3aa: CAISGTGNQPQHF

v_gene: TRBV7-2
abundance: .
CDR3aa: CASSSGQGHQPQHF

v_gene: TRBV11-1
abundance: .
CDR3aa: CASSLGGRTPRREQYF

v_gene: TRBV2
abundance: .
CDR3aa: CASRDVGLEQYF

v_gene: TRBV7-3
abundance: .
CDR3aa: CASSPSLAGGYNEQFF

v_gene: TRBV13
abundance: .
CDR3aa: CASSPSPGTGNYGYTF

v_gene: TRBV5-1
abundance: .
CDR3aa: CASSLGERTRAQHF

v_gene: TRBV3-1/TRBV3-2
abundance: .
CDR3aa: CASSSSGGAETQYF

v_gene: TRBV2
abundance: .
CDR3aa: CASSGTSGMAGELFF

v_gene: TRBV6-2/TRBV6-3
abundance: .
CDR3aa: CASSFRRDRYSYEQYF

v_gene: TRBV6-6
abundance: .
CDR3aa: CASSSSSGGAYGYTF

v_gene: TRBV5-6
abundance: .
CDR3aa: CASSLNRGLEDTQYF

v_gene: TRBV6-2/TRBV6-3
abundance: .
CDR3aa: CASSYTAGLAGAYTGELFF

v_gene: TRBV11-2
abundance: few
CDR3aa: CASSFVSDTEAFF

v_gene: TRBV4-2
abundance: few
CDR3aa: CASSQDIAGADNEQFF